This T cell receptor beta chain was retrieved from a study of vaccination effects on CD4 cells after COVID-19. Study-level results: Healthy vaccinees' vaccine-induced clones included only 1 of 255 cross-reacting with common cold coronaviruses. After vaccination, at late timepoints, clones induced by infection and by vaccine contracted markedly.

TCRdb's copy holds only in-frame clones and misses some; the assay was immunoSEQ multiplex PCR. The sample consists of about 28,000 clones, 65% of them appearing once. At the end of nine to ten days of culture, CD4+ T cells were isolated. Previously uninfected by SARS-CoV-2, the vaccine recipients also showed negative nucleocapsid antibodies. On day 3 and again on day 7, half the medium was replaced with IL-2 medium. A note on this clone: What it binds is not known.

The length of the CDR3 is 14 residues. Germline V gene lookup returns CDR1 LNHDA and CDR2 SQIVND (reference sequence). Trimming took off 11 bases at V and 10 bases at J, with 21 bases between the two ends. Sample: CD4+ T cells from PBMCs cultured without peptide, taken before COVID-19 vaccination. The clonotype originates from a human donor who received a COVID-19 vaccine. The J gene is TRBJ1-6, the V gene TRBV19, with D possibly being TRBD1 (5 bases). This CDR3 is CAAGGVWGRSPLHF. CDR3 sequence (DNA): TGTGCCGCCGGGGGGGTATGGGGCCGATCACCCCTCCACTTT.